The entry below gives a single T cell receptor (beta chain) sequence along with its context. Its target is not known. V lost 5 bases and J lost 0, with 11 bases in between. Germline V lookup: CDR1 LNHDA, CDR2 SQIVND (reference sequence). The length of the CDR3 is 15 residues. Both 60 Vbeta primers and 13 Jbeta primers went into the PCR. Some clones are missing from TCRdb's copy, which holds only in-frame ones; the method was immunoSEQ multiplex PCR. The sample consists of roughly 200,000 clones, less than 85% of them appearing once. The donors (healthy individuals) were bone marrow donors. This entry is derived from a study of cytomegalovirus exposure and HLA in healthy donors. Study-level results: The study put some 160 TCR beta chains on its list as cytomegalovirus-associated. A reported reduction in N-insertions relative to the 666-donor mean was seen in an Asian-associated ancestry cluster in a later analysis. What a later analysis showed was that several of the most significant clusters appeared linked to common viral pathogens.

The chain couples TRBV19 to TRBJ2-1; TRBD1 is a possible D gene (6 bases). The receptor's source is a man between 18 and 29 years old in good health and CMV-seronegative. Sequencing input: PBMCs. In DNA, the CDR3 is TGTGCCAGTAGTCCGAGGGGGAGCTCCTACAATGAGCAGTTCTTC. It encodes CASSPRGSSYNEQFF. The full variable domain, its missing parts supplied by reference TRBV19 and TRBJ2-1, is DGGITQSPKYLFRKEGQNVTLSCEQNLNHDAMYWYRQDPGQGLRLIYYSQIVNDFQKGDIAEGYSVSREKKESFPLTVTSAQKNPTAFYLCASSPRGSSYNEQFFGPGTRLTVL.